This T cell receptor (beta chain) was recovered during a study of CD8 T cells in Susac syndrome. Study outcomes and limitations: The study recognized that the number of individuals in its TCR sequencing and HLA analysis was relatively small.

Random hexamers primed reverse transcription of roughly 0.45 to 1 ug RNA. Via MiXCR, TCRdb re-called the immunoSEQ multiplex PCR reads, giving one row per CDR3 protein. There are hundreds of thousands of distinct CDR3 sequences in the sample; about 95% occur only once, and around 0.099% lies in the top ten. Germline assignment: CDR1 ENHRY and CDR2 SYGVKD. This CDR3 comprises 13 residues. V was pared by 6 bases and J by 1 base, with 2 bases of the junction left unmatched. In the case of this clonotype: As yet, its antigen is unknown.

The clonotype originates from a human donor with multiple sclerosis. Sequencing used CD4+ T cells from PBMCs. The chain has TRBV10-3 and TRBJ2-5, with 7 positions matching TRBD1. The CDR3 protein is CAISRDSQETQYF. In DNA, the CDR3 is TGTGCCATCAGCCGGGACAGCCAAGAGACCCAGTACTTC.